These 27 T cell receptor beta chains share one sample of origin, sequenced in a study of response to subunit inactivated influenza vaccine (dated by TCRdb to between 2018 and 2020). The receptor library was made with RT-PCR. Sequencing relied on an Illumina HiSeq 2500. Clones were called with MiXCR by TCRdb after fastp trimmed the public reads at Q25, and only in-frame beta chains were retained. Duplicate CDR3 protein sequences are folded into a single record with the most common DNA and genes. The sample profile shows around 530,000 distinct CDR3 sequences; over 9.5% of them were found once. Roughly 10% of the sample lies in the top ten. The material was PBMCs from blood, obtained on the day of vaccination. The receptors were gathered from a man aged 45-65 years who received an inactivated influenza vaccine. Donor details come from another sample of the same person, matched by shared clones.

This clonotype has only a few counts. This chain joins TRBV3-1 and TRBJ1-2; D is unresolved. The CDR3 covers 14 residues. The germline V gene has CDR1 LGHDT and CDR2 YNNKEL (reference sequence). Trimming left V 4 bases short and J 1 base short, with 10 bases between. CDR3 protein: CASSRTVLNYGYTF. For the CDR3, the DNA is TGTGCCAGCAGCCGTACAGTCCTTAACTATGGCTACACCTTC.

The chain couples TRBV20-1 to TRBJ2-7; 9 bases map to TRBD2. Germline CDR1 reads DFQATT; CDR2 reads SNEGSKA (reference sequence). This CDR3 has 16 amino acids. V shed 0 bases, J shed 3 bases, and the junction held 9 bases outside the gene matches. This CDR3 is CSARDPSGDTIYEQYF. In DNA, the CDR3 is TGCAGTGCTAGAGATCCTAGCGGGGATACAATCTACGAGCAGTACTTC.

This clonotype was detected a few times. The chain has TRBV7-8 and TRBJ2-2; D is perhaps TRBD2 (6 bases). The germline V and J ends were trimmed by 8 bases and 3 bases, with 16 bases remaining between them. From germline, CDR1 is SGHVS and CDR2 FQNEAQ. This CDR3 comprises 15 residues. The CDR3 here is CASLEPGLYTGELFF. The CDR3 DNA sequence: TGTGCCAGCCTTGAGCCCGGACTATACACCGGGGAGCTGTTTTTT.

A remark on this clonotype: The junction departs from germline at one end; a sequencing error may be responsible. The chain is built from TRBV6-1 and TRBJ2-6; 9 bases align to TRBD2. The CDR3 contains 17 residues. Germline CDR1 and CDR2: MNHNS and SASEGT. The CDR3 loop reads CASSETSGRSGANVLSF. CDR3 coding DNA: TGTGCCAGCAGCGAGACCAGCGGGAGGTCTGGGGCCAACGTCCTGAGTTTC.

The gene calls are TRBV7-2 and TRBJ2-1; 8 positions match TRBD2. The CDR3 loop spans 16 amino acids. Germline assignment: CDR1 SGHTA and CDR2 FQGNSA. V lost 5 bases to trimming and J lost 7 bases; unmatched junction nucleotides: 13. In nucleotides, the CDR3 is TGTGCCAGCAGCCCTGAGGTCGGGAGGGCTGGGAATGAGCAGTTCTTC. Its protein product is CASSPEVGRAGNEQFF.

The genes are TRBV7-9 and TRBJ2-1; 10 nucleotides match TRBD1. In germline, CDR1 is SEHNR, CDR2 FQNEAQ (reference sequence). This CDR3 is 14 amino acids long. The junction had 4 bases not matched to a gene; V was cut back by 6 bases and J by 5 bases. CDR3 in DNA: TGTGCCAGCAGACGACAGGGGGCAGACAATGAGCAGTTCTTC. Its translation is CASRRQGADNEQFF.

Remarks on this clonotype: A single base separates this from a much larger clone, so it may be a read error. V usage is TRBV5-1 and J usage is TRBJ2-7; 7 bases match TRBD2. Germline loops: CDR1 SGHRS, CDR2 YFSETQ. The CDR3 is 18 amino acids. V shed 1 base, J shed 2 bases, and the junction held 15 bases outside the gene matches. DNA for the CDR3: TGCGCCAGCAGCTTGTATAGGTTGGAGCGGGAAACCACCTACGAGCAGTACTTC. Translating gives CASSLYRLERETTYEQYF.

This clonotype was recorded a few times. The J gene is TRBJ1-2, the V gene TRBV15; D is possibly TRBD1 (5 bases). The germline CDR1 and CDR2 sequences are LNHNV and YYDKDF (reference sequence). V was pared by 0 bases and J by 2 bases, with 7 bases between. This CDR3 spans 14 amino acids. The CDR3 DNA follows: TGTGCCACCAGCAGAGATCAGGGAAACTATGGCTACACCTTC. It specifies CATSRDQGNYGYTF.

This clonotype was seen repeatedly, ten times or more. The chain carries TRBV6-2 or TRBV6-3 and TRBJ2-5; D is unclear. V lost 2 bases and J 2 bases, leaving 9 bases between the germline ends. Germline V lookup: CDR1 MNHEY, CDR2 SVGEGT. This CDR3 region has 14 residues. The CDR3 DNA reads TGTGCCAGCAGTTACCTCGGACGGCAAGAGACCCAGTACTTC. Amino acids: CASSYLGRQETQYF.

Only a few counts were recorded for this clonotype. The CDR3 DNA sequence: TGTGCCAGCAGTACCCACAGGGGGAGAGACAATGAGCAGTTCTTC. Protein product: CASSTHRGRDNEQFF. The chain uses TRBV27 and TRBJ2-1, with 8 bases identical to TRBD1. The CDR3 sequence is 15 residues long. Per germline, CDR1 MNHEY and CDR2 SMNVEV (reference sequence). The junction had 8 bases not matched to a gene; V was cut back by 5 bases and J by 5 bases.

The sample holds many counts of this clonotype. The rearrangement joins TRBV10-3 to TRBJ2-2, with no clear D. The ends were cut back, 4 bases at V and 5 bases at J, with 8 bases in the middle. The CDR3 extends over 13 amino acids. Per the germline V gene, CDR1 is ENHRY and CDR2 is SYGVKD. This CDR3 reads CAISVTGTGELFF. The CDR3 DNA reads TGTGCCATCAGTGTTACGGGTACCGGGGAGCTGTTTTTT.

This clonotype was recorded a few times. The chain joins TRBV20-1 to TRBJ1-4; 7 bases line up with TRBD1. Germline values: CDR1 DFQATT, CDR2 SNEGSKA (reference sequence). The CDR3 runs 19 residues. With V trimmed by 5 bases and J by 2 bases, 20 bases remained unmatched. The CDR3 DNA sequence: TGCAGTGCTCTCGACCCAGGGACAGCCTACCCCGCGACTAATGAAAAACTGTTTTTT. It codes for CSALDPGTAYPATNEKLFF.

The gene calls are TRBV20-1 and TRBJ2-4; D remains unclear. V dropped 1 base and J dropped 0 bases, with 7 bases sitting between them. From germline, CDR1 is DFQATT and CDR2 SNEGSKA (reference sequence). The CDR3 consists of 14 residues. The CDR3 region is CSARVTVAKNIQYF. The DNA of the CDR3 is TGCAGTGCTAGAGTTACGGTAGCCAAAAACATTCAGTACTTC.

This clonotype has a handful of counts. This chain joins TRBV4-1 and TRBJ1-1; D is uncertain. The germline V gene has CDR1 MGHRA and CDR2 YSYEKL. The CDR3 consists of 16 residues. Deletions cut 0 bases from V and 1 base from J, with 12 bases between. The CDR3: CASSQDRVARNTEAFF. The CDR3 DNA sequence: TGCGCCAGCAGCCAAGATCGTGTGGCTAGGAACACTGAAGCTTTCTTT.

This clonotype was seen ten or more times. The chain couples TRBV20-1 to TRBJ2-7; tentatively, D is TRBD2 (6 bases). Germline V gene sequence: CDR1 DFQATT, CDR2 SNEGSKA (reference sequence). Trimming took off 3 bases at V and 4 bases at J, with 10 bases between the two ends. The CDR3 spans 12 residues. CDR3 DNA: TGCAGTGCTAGCGGGAGCCTTTACGAGCAGTACTTC. This encodes CSASGSLYEQYF.

This clonotype was seen only a few times. The J gene is TRBJ2-2, the V gene TRBV11-2, with D perhaps TRBD1 (6 bases). From germline, CDR1 is SGHAT and CDR2 FQNNGV. The ends were cut back, 5 bases at V and 4 bases at J, with 17 bases in the middle. The CDR3 consists of 16 residues. This CDR3 is CASSPTGTSFTGELFF. For the CDR3, the DNA is TGTGCCAGCAGCCCAACCGGGACAAGTTTCACCGGGGAGCTGTTTTTT.

J is TRBJ1-4 and V is TRBV11-1; D is perhaps TRBD1 (5 bases). Germline lookup yields CDR1 SGHAT and CDR2 FQDESV (reference sequence). Trimming left V 5 bases short and J 11 bases short, with 18 bases between. The CDR3 loop spans 14 amino acids. Here the CDR3 DNA reads TGTGCCAGCAGCCGTATTGGACACCCTTCGAAACTGTTTTTT. It translates to CASSRIGHPSKLFF.

This clonotype occurred many times. This sequence joins TRBV5-1 and TRBJ2-3; maybe TRBD1 (5 bases). This CDR3 is built from 13 residues. Trimming took 5 bases from V and 3 from J, leaving 10 bases between them. From germline, CDR1 is SGHRS and CDR2 YFSETQ. The CDR3 sequence: CASSPRVTDTQYF. CDR3 in DNA: TGCGCCAGCAGTCCCAGGGTGACAGATACGCAGTATTTT.

The CDR3 spells CASRGRGKETQYF. The CDR3 DNA reads as TGTGCCAGCAGGGGACGGGGCAAAGAGACCCAGTACTTC. This chain connects TRBV27 to TRBJ2-5; the D gene could be TRBD1 or TRBD2 (5 bases each). Looked up from germline, CDR1 is MNHEY and CDR2 is SMNVEV (reference sequence). V was shortened by 6 bases and J by 3 bases, with 11 bases between the two germline ends. The CDR3 has 13 amino acids.

CDR3 loop: CASSSGVRKFF. The CDR3 coding sequence is TGTGCCAGCAGCTCAGGGGTTAGAAAGTTCTTC. V usage is TRBV7-2 and J usage is TRBJ2-1; perhaps TRBD1 as D (6 bases). V gave up 4 bases and J gave up 14 bases, with 12 bases separating them. CDR1 and CDR2 from the germline V gene are SGHTA and FQGNSA. The CDR3 loop spans 11 amino acids. The whole variable domain, filled in from reference TRBV7-2 and TRBJ2-1, reads GAGVSQSPSNKVTEKGKDVELRCDPISGHTALYWYRQSLGQGLEFLIYFQGNSAPDKSGLPSDRFSAERTGGSVSTLTIQRTQQEDSAVYLCASSSGVRKFFGPGTRLTVL.

This clonotype appeared a few times. The chain couples TRBV29-1 to TRBJ2-7; D possibly uses TRBD1 or TRBD2 (6 bases each). CDR1 and CDR2 (germline): SQVTM, ANQGSEA. The CDR3 runs 11 residues. Trimming took 7 bases from V and 7 from J, leaving 14 bases between them. Here the CDR3 DNA reads TGCAGCGCTGGGGGGCTCGGTGAGCAGTACTTC. Its translation is CSAGGLGEQYF.

V is TRBV29-1 and J is TRBJ2-1, with TRBD2 matching 14 bases. After removal of 3 bases from V and 5 bases from J, the junction contained 6 bases not matched to a gene. CDR3 length: 16 amino acids. The germline CDR1 and CDR2 sequences are SQVTM and ANQGSEA. The CDR3 DNA reads TGCAGCGTTGAGGGACTAGCGGGAGTAATTGACAATGAGCAGTTCTTC. Translation: CSVEGLAGVIDNEQFF.

This clonotype was recorded at least ten times. CDR3 residues: CASSEYSTEQFF. CDR3 in DNA: TGTGCCAGCAGTGAATATAGCACTGAGCAGTTCTTC. The chain joins TRBV25-1 to TRBJ2-1; D remains unclear. Germline V gene lookup returns CDR1 MGHDK and CDR2 SYGVNS. The CDR3 sequence is 12 residues long. Trimming took 0 bases from V and 9 from J, leaving 6 bases between them.

This clonotype occurred a few times. The V gene is TRBV7-4, the J gene TRBJ2-7; D is uncertain. The germline CDR1 and CDR2 sequences are SGHVT and SQSDAQ. Between the trimmed V and J ends, which lost 0 bases and 6 bases, there was a span of 12 bases. The CDR3 length is 14 residues. CDR3 loop: CASSLAGLTFEQYF. As DNA, the CDR3 is TGTGCCAGCAGCTTAGCCGGGCTGACCTTCGAGCAGTACTTC.

The V gene is TRBV6-5, the J gene TRBJ2-7, with 7 bases that match TRBD1. CDR3 length equals 14 residues. The germline gives CDR1 MNHEY, CDR2 SVGAGI. Trimming cost V 4 bases and J 3 bases; bases outside gene matches: 6. DNA for the CDR3: TGTGCCAGCAGTTCGGGACAGCGGTTCTACGAGCAGTACTTC. As protein: CASSSGQRFYEQYF.

This chain uses TRBV29-1 with TRBJ2-1; perhaps TRBD1 as D (5 bases). CDR3 length: 11 residues. Deletions cut 7 bases from V and 8 bases from J, with 12 bases between. CDR1 is SQVTM and CDR2 is ANQGSEA in the germline V gene. The CDR3 DNA reads as TGCAGCGGTTCAGGGTTTGATGAGCAGTTCTTC. It codes for CSGSGFDEQFF.

This clonotype was detected a few times. The V call is TRBV12-3 or TRBV12-4, the J call TRBJ1-2; tentative D call: TRBD1 (6 bases). The CDR3 is 13 amino acids. V was trimmed by 3 bases and J by 4 bases, leaving 9 bases between them. CDR3 sequence reads: CASSFGQIYGYTF. The CDR3 DNA reads as TGTGCCAGCAGTTTTGGACAGATCTATGGCTACACCTTC.